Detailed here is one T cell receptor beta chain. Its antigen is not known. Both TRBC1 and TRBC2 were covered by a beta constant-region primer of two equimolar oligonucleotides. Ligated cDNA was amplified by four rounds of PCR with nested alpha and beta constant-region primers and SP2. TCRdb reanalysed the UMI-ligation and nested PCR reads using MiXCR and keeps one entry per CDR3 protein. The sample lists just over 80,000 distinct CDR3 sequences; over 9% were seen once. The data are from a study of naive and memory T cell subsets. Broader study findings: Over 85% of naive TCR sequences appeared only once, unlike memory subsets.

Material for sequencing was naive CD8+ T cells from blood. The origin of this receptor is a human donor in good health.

The CDR3 bases are TGTGCCAGCAGCCAAGAACAGGGGTACAATGAGCAGTTCTTC. Translated: CASSQEQGYNEQFF. J is TRBJ2-1 and V is TRBV14; TRBD1 matches 7 bases. There are 14 residues in the CDR3. The junction had 0 bases not matched to a gene; V was cut back by 0 bases and J by 4 bases. Germline V gene sequence: CDR1 SGHDN, CDR2 FVKESK.